A selection of T cell receptor beta chains follows, all from one sample in a study of T cells after yellow fever vaccination. TCRdb independently ran MiXCR on the 5' RACE reads; one entry per CDR3 protein. The table shows approximately 300,000 distinct CDR3 sequences, with around a tenth occurring only once. The sequencing here drew on CD4+ T cells sorted from PBMCs, taken 45 days after the yellow fever booster vaccination. The receptors were sampled from a man aged 18-30 years who received the YFV17D yellow fever vaccine. Both conserved end residues are trimmed from each CDR3. Not all rows give a size; the values are once, few, many and, for expanded clones, a class.

V	J	size	CDR3
TRBV9	TRBJ2-5	many	ASSVAEAETQY
TRBV7-2	TRBJ1-5	.	ASSSQGRIGNQPQH
TRBV4-1	TRBJ1-1	few	ASSPRTRTGAF
TRBV9	TRBJ2-2	.	ASSPRSTGELF
TRBV12-5	TRBJ1-1	.	ASGLVVSRENTEAF
TRBV7-2	TRBJ2-2	.	ASSLVAGNTGELF
TRBV18	TRBJ2-5	few	ASSPRIRQETQY
TRBV7-6	TRBJ1-1	few	ASSLGLFRGMDTEAF
TRBV7-2	TRBJ2-7	few	ASRLVGSSYEQY
TRBV14	TRBJ2-1	few	ASSQGRRVWGYNEQF